A single sample gave rise to the 23 T cell receptor beta chains below, sequenced in a study of T cell repertoires in cytomegalovirus infection. MiXCR was run by TCRdb on the reads, yielding one entry per CDR3 protein. The data contain tens of thousands of distinct CDR3 sequences, 25% to 30% of them singletons. Their specific antigens are unknown. The material was CD8+ T cells from cultured PBMCs, obtained from culture after CMV antigen stimulation. The receptors come from a human donor in good health (CMV status not recorded). Some clones in this sample may be carry-over from other donors' samples.

The chain links TRBV5-6 to TRBJ1-1; 7 bases are a match to TRBD1. The CDR3 totals 17 residues. Germline trimming cut 2 bases from V and 5 bases from J; bases unmatched to any gene: 15. Germline V gene lookup returns CDR1 SGHDT and CDR2 YYEEEE. The DNA of the CDR3 is TGTGCCAGCAGCTTTTTTAGTGCCGCGAGGGGGCTGACTGAAGCTTTCTTT. Translation: CASSFFSAARGLTEAFF.

This clonotype was picked up many times. This chain joins TRBV7-3 and TRBJ1-1; TRBD1 might be the D (5 bases). Looked up from germline, CDR1 is SGHTA and CDR2 is FQGTGA. The CDR3 sequence is 16 residues long. V was trimmed by 0 bases and J by 5 bases, leaving 16 bases between them. The CDR3 DNA reads as TGTGCCAGCAGCTTAACGGGGGGGGTGAGGTCGACTGAAGCTTTCTTT. The encoded protein is CASSLTGGVRSTEAFF.

The sample holds many counts of this clonotype. The rearrangement links TRBV7-2 to TRBJ1-1; D not resolved. This CDR3 is 15 amino acids long. Germline CDR1 reads SGHTA; CDR2 reads FQGNSA. Between the trimmed V and J ends, which lost 1 base and 7 bases, there was a span of 16 bases. CDR3 residues: CASSLGGDRLYEAFF. The CDR3 DNA reads as TGTGCCAGCAGCTTAGGAGGCGACCGATTATATGAAGCTTTCTTT.

This chain joins TRBV12-3 or TRBV12-4 and TRBJ2-7; 7 bases fit TRBD1. This CDR3 has 12 amino acids. Losses at the gene ends were 6 bases for V and 5 bases for J; bases not matched to a gene: 4. The CDR3 DNA is TGTGCCAGCAGGACAGGGTTCGACGAGCAGTACTTC. Translating it yields CASRTGFDEQYF.

This clonotype was seen a handful of times. The chain combines TRBV7-4 with TRBJ2-1; possible D gene TRBD2, 7 bases. The CDR3 contains 13 residues. V lost 3 bases to trimming and J lost 10 bases, with 13 bases between them. CDR1 and CDR2 (germline): SGHVT, SQSDAQ. For the CDR3, the DNA is TGTGCCAGCAGCTTCGGGGGGCGTAGGGAGCAGTTCTTC. It specifies CASSFGGRREQFF. Supplemented by reference TRBV7-4 and TRBJ2-1, the full variable domain reads GAGVSQSPRYKVAKRGRDVALRCDSISGHVTLYWYRQTLGQGSEVLTYSQSDAQRDKSGRPSGRFSAERPERSVSTLKIQRTEQGDSAVYLCASSFGGRREQFFGPGTRLTVL.

The gene calls are TRBV6-2 or TRBV6-3 and TRBJ2-7; TRBD2 matches 7 bases. CDR3 length equals 13 residues. Germline trimming cut 10 bases from V and 4 bases from J; bases unmatched to any gene: 10. Germline lookup yields CDR1 MNHEY and CDR2 SVGEGT. CDR3 bases: TGTGCCATATCCCCGGGGGGATTATACGAGCAGTACTTC. This translates into CAISPGGLYEQYF.

The sample holds many counts of this clonotype. The rearrangement uses TRBV20-1 and TRBJ2-3, with TRBD2 matching over 13 bases. This CDR3 is built from 18 residues. Trimming took 3 bases from V and 0 from J; bases not matched to a gene: 9. The germline gives CDR1 DFQATT, CDR2 SNEGSKA (reference sequence). CDR3 residues: CSASGGTSGAKSTDTQYF. CDR3 DNA: TGCAGTGCTAGTGGGGGGACTAGCGGGGCGAAAAGCACAGATACGCAGTATTTT.

To note about this clonotype: The DNA is left out, because the CDR3 cannot be placed on it with certainty; the CDR3 is given as TCRdb lists it. The J gene is TRBJ1-6, the V gene TRBV6-2 or TRBV6-3. From its first to its last residue, the CDR3 has 14 amino acids. Per germline, CDR1 MNHEY and CDR2 SVGEGT. The chain's CDR3 is CASCFLMGYSPLHF.

J is TRBJ2-1 and V is TRBV19; the D gene is possibly TRBD2 (5 bases). Germline V gene sequence: CDR1 LNHDA, CDR2 SQIVND (reference sequence). The V and J ends lost 10 bases and 4 bases respectively, with 20 bases between them. The CDR3 length is 15 residues. The CDR3 reads CATSTGYSLYNEQFF. The CDR3 nucleotides read TGTGCCACCAGTACGGGGTACAGCCTTTACAATGAGCAGTTCTTC.

This sequence joins TRBV27 and TRBJ2-1; no firm D call. V was clipped by 6 bases and J by 4 bases, with 16 bases between them. The CDR3 runs 15 residues. The V gene's germline CDR1 is MNHEY and CDR2 SMNVEV (reference sequence). As DNA, the CDR3 is TGTGCCAGCAGCCCCAATCCAGTGGGGTACAATGAGCAGTTCTTC. This gives the protein CASSPNPVGYNEQFF.

In its sample, this clonotype was seen many times. The rearrangement joins TRBV11-2 to TRBJ2-3; D is ambiguous. The CDR3 totals 13 residues. Trimming shortened V by 6 bases and J by 0 bases, and 7 bases separated the two germline ends. From germline, CDR1 is SGHAT and CDR2 FQNNGV. CDR3 sequence reads: CASSPGSTDTQYF. As DNA, the CDR3 is TGTGCCAGCAGTCCCGGGAGCACAGATACGCAGTATTTT.

The J gene is TRBJ1-6, the V gene TRBV4-2; TRBD1 might be the D (5 bases). The CDR3 length is 18 residues. V was trimmed by 0 bases and J by 3 bases, leaving 15 bases between them. Per the germline V gene, CDR1 is LGHNA and CDR2 is YNFKEQ. In DNA form, the CDR3 reads TGTGCCAGCAGCCAAGAGTCTGGGGCGGTTAGCTATAATTCACCCCTCCACTTT. Translation: CASSQESGAVSYNSPLHF.

J is TRBJ2-3 and V is TRBV24-1; either TRBD1 or TRBD2 may supply D (5 bases each). CDR1 KGHDR and CDR2 SFDVKD come from the germline V gene. The CDR3 extends over 16 amino acids. V lost 4 bases to trimming and J lost 1 base, with 14 bases between them. The DNA of the CDR3 is TGTGCCACCAGTGACCCGAAGGGGACCGGCACAGATACGCAGTATTTT. It is translated as CATSDPKGTGTDTQYF.

This clonotype was found a few times. The V and J genes are TRBV28 and TRBJ1-3; perhaps TRBD1 as D (5 bases). This CDR3 comprises 15 residues. V was pared by 6 bases and J by 0 bases, with 12 bases between. Germline loops: CDR1 MDHEN, CDR2 SYDVKM. For the CDR3, the DNA is TGTGCCAGCAGACAGGAGAAACGCTCTGGAAACACCATATATTTT. This gives the protein CASRQEKRSGNTIYF.

This clonotype has a handful of counts. The chain couples TRBV30 to TRBJ2-7, with 7 bases lining up with TRBD1. The germline gives CDR1 GTSNPN, CDR2 SVGIG (reference sequence). The CDR3 contains 13 residues. The junction had 5 bases not matched to a gene; V was cut back by 3 bases and J by 3 bases. Here the CDR3 DNA reads TGTGCCTGGAGCCCAGGACAGGACTACGAGCAGTACTTC. Amino acid sequence: CAWSPGQDYEQYF.

The chain uses TRBV7-6 and TRBJ2-1; perhaps TRBD2 as D (5 bases). V lost 1 base and J 9 bases, leaving 13 bases between the germline ends. Germline CDR1 is SGHVS and CDR2 is FNYEAQ. This CDR3 is 14 amino acids long. The CDR3: CASSLGGRLAEQFF. DNA for the CDR3: TGTGCCAGCAGCTTAGGAGGGAGATTGGCTGAGCAGTTCTTC.

This clonotype was counted only a few times. The chain joins TRBV6-6 to TRBJ2-1, with D unclear. The CDR3 extends over 13 amino acids. Germline loops: CDR1 MNHNY, CDR2 SVGAGI (reference sequence). Trimming shortened V by 0 bases and J by 7 bases, and 7 bases separated the two germline ends. The CDR3 is CASSYSMRNEQFF. The CDR3 nucleotides read TGTGCCAGCAGTTACTCGATGCGGAATGAGCAGTTCTTC.

This clonotype showed up just a few times. This chain links TRBV4-1 with TRBJ2-2, with D perhaps TRBD2 (7 bases). Trimming pared 0 bases from V and 5 bases from J, leaving 13 bases between. The length of the CDR3 is 16 residues. Germline CDR1 MGHRA, CDR2 YSYEKL. DNA for the CDR3: TGCGCCAGCAGCCAAGAACGTAGGGGGGGGACCGGGGAGCTGTTTTTT. Encoded protein: CASSQERRGGTGELFF.

This clonotype has ten or more counts. The rearrangement joins TRBV7-2 to TRBJ1-1; D ambiguous. The CDR3 sequence is 12 residues long. The V end lost 5 bases, the J end lost 4 bases, and 8 bases lay between the germline ends. The germline gives CDR1 SGHTA, CDR2 FQGNSA. This CDR3 reads CASSPYSTEAFF. The DNA for the CDR3 is TGTGCCAGCAGCCCGTACAGCACTGAAGCTTTCTTT.

V and J are TRBV20-1 and TRBJ1-4, with D maybe TRBD1 (6 bases). Germline CDR1 is DFQATT and CDR2 is SNEGSKA (reference sequence). V lost 3 bases to trimming and J lost 7 bases, with 18 bases between them. This CDR3 contains 15 residues. CDR3 sequence: CSARTVGTQSEKLFF. The CDR3 nucleotides read TGCAGTGCTAGGACTGTGGGGACACAAAGTGAAAAACTGTTTTTT.

This clonotype was detected only a few times. This chain uses TRBV29-1 with TRBJ1-2; no reliable D call. The CDR3 contains 15 residues. Trimming removed 0 bases from V and 2 bases from J, with 13 bases in between. Per germline, CDR1 SQVTM and CDR2 ANQGSEA. The CDR3 reads CSVEDWGSMNYGYTF. CDR3 DNA: TGCAGCGTTGAAGATTGGGGTTCGATGAACTATGGCTACACCTTC.

This clonotype was observed many times. V gene TRBV7-6 combines with J gene TRBJ1-2, with D maybe TRBD1 (6 bases). The CDR3 has 17 residues. Trimming took 5 bases from V and 2 from J, leaving 21 bases between them. Germline V gives CDR1 SGHVS, CDR2 FNYEAQ. The CDR3 DNA reads as TGTGCCAGCAGCCCCGGGGGCAGGGGCCGCGTAAACTATGGCTACACCTTC. As protein: CASSPGGRGRVNYGYTF.

The chain employs TRBV6-5 and TRBJ2-7; D is ambiguous. The CDR3 is 12 amino acids. Germline-derived CDR1 and CDR2 are MNHEY and SVGAGI. V dropped 8 bases and J dropped 5 bases, with 13 bases sitting between them. The CDR3 loop reads CASRAETHEQYF. The CDR3 DNA follows: TGTGCCAGCCGAGCAGAGACCCACGAGCAGTACTTC.